The clone carrying this TCR beta chain was counted once. Time point specified: pretreatment peripheral blood. Urothelial carcinoma, locally advanced or metastatic, affected the patients. The germline V gene encodes CDR1 SGHRS and CDR2 YFSETQ. The ends lost 4 bases at V and 8 bases at J; junction bases unmatched: 5. This CDR3 comprises 12 residues. Generated by immunoSEQ multiplex PCR, the TCRdb table keeps only in-frame clones and is missing some. Seen here are approximately 67,000 clones, 70% to 90% observed once, and the top ten hold about 15%. The entry originates in a study of PD-L1 blockade in urothelial cancer. Looking at the study overall: At 3 weeks after treatment start (second dose) and again at 6 weeks, blood was analyzed. Blood samples had a median of roughly 140,000 T cells, more than 65,000 unique TCRs, and clonality 0.075 to 0.095.

The chain uses TRBV5-1 and TRBJ1-2, with 7 bases lining up with TRBD1. The receptor comes from a man aged 55 to 69 with urothelial cancer. The starting material was PBMCs, obtained around atezolizumab (anti-PD-L1) treatment. CDR3 in amino acids: CASSTPGQGYTF. CDR3 DNA: TGCGCCAGCAGCACCCCGGGACAGGGCTACACCTTC.